The next 22 T cell receptor beta chains were all read from a single sample in a study of shared clonotypes between healthy human individuals. Measured with immunoSEQ multiplex PCR; TCRdb has only the in-frame clones, and not every one. The sample yields 2.3 million or so clones, approximately 93% seen once. The sample taken for sequencing was naive CD4+ T cells from PBMCs. Noted subset: CD45RA+ positively selected. Receptors originate from a man between 18 and 35 years old in good health. Some clones in this sample may be carry-over from other donors' samples.

This clone came up a few times. The chain employs TRBV11-2 and TRBJ2-5, with D perhaps matching TRBD2 (5 bases). From germline, CDR1 is SGHAT and CDR2 FQNNGV. The V end was cut by 5 bases, the J end by 3 bases, with 16 bases between. The CDR3 spans 15 residues. The CDR3 bases are TGTGCCAGCAGCCCGCAGACCGGGGATAAAGAGACCCAGTACTTC. It is translated as CASSPQTGDKETQYF. The full variable domain, in which reference TRBV11-2 and TRBJ2-5 provide the parts outside the CDR3, is EAGVAQSPRYKIIEKRQSVAFWCNPISGHATLYWYQQILGQGPKLLIQFQNNGVVDDSQLPKDRFSAERLKGVDSTLKIQPAKLEDSAVYLCASSPQTGDKETQYFGPGTRLLVL.

The chain links TRBV4-2 to TRBJ2-3; TRBD2 matches 8 bases. V shed 6 bases and J 4 bases; nucleotides not matched to a gene: 9. This CDR3 region has 15 residues. Germline V gene data show CDR1 as LGHNA and CDR2 as YNFKEQ. The CDR3 coding sequence is TGTGCCAGCAGTCCAACGACTAGCGCTTCAGATACGCAGTATTTT. This sequence encodes CASSPTTSASDTQYF.

The J gene is TRBJ1-2, the V gene TRBV4-3, with D uncertain. Trimming pared 0 bases from V and 8 bases from J, leaving 19 bases between. This CDR3 is 16 amino acids long. CDR1 is LGHNA and CDR2 is YSLEER in the germline V gene. The DNA of the CDR3 is TGCGCCAGCAGCCAAGATGGACGCGGAGTCCTCGGGGGCTACACCTTC. Protein: CASSQDGRGVLGGYTF.

The gene calls are TRBV2 and TRBJ2-7, with 9 nucleotides matching TRBD1. Germline CDR1 is SNHLY and CDR2 is FYNNEI. V lost 5 bases and J lost 6; bases outside the gene matches: 8. This CDR3 contains 14 residues. CDR3 DNA sequence: TGTGCCAGCAGTATAGTCGGGACAGGGTCCGAGCAGTACTTC. Translating it yields CASSIVGTGSEQYF.

The chain recombines TRBV5-1 with TRBJ2-3, with 14 positions matching TRBD2. The germline V gene encodes CDR1 SGHRS and CDR2 YFSETQ. This CDR3 contains 18 residues. The V gene end was trimmed by 6 bases and the J gene end by 4 bases; junction bases not matched to a gene: 13. CDR3 amino acids: CASTRGGLAGALSDTQYF. CDR3 in DNA: TGCGCCAGCACCCGAGGGGGACTAGCGGGAGCACTCTCAGATACGCAGTATTTT.

The CDR3 is CASSTMDMTSYEQYF. Written as DNA, the CDR3 is TGTGCCAGCAGCACGATGGACATGACTTCCTACGAGCAGTACTTC. This chain links TRBV7-2 with TRBJ2-7; maybe TRBD1 (5 bases). V gave up 5 bases and J gave up 1 base, with 15 bases separating them. The CDR3 covers 15 residues. The germline V gene has CDR1 SGHTA and CDR2 FQGNSA.

On this clone itself: Given a much more abundant clone one base away, this may be a read error. The chain links TRBV7-2 to TRBJ1-1; D gene unclear. V lost 2 bases and J lost 3, with 4 bases in between. The CDR3 is made up of 12 amino acids. Looked up from germline, CDR1 is SGHTA and CDR2 is FQGNSA. CDR3 DNA: TGTGCCAGCAGCTTAATGGACACTGAAGCTTTCTTT. It translates to CASSLMDTEAFF.

The CDR3 loop is CASSPNQHNFYEQYF. The DNA for the CDR3 is TGTGCCAGCTCACCAAACCAGCACAACTTCTACGAGCAGTACTTC. J is TRBJ2-7 and V is TRBV18, with D hard to call. This CDR3 has 15 residues. Trimming pared 2 bases from V and 3 bases from J, leaving 14 bases between. CDR1 is KGHSH, CDR2 LQKENI, per germline.

The CDR3 bases are TGCGCCAGCAGCTTGAACCGGGACACAGAATCCCACGAGCAGTACTTC. Amino acid sequence: CASSLNRDTESHEQYF. The V and J genes are TRBV5-1 and TRBJ2-7; tentative D call: TRBD1 (6 bases). This CDR3 comprises 16 residues. V lost 1 base, J lost 5 bases, and 19 bases lay in between. CDR1 and CDR2 (germline): SGHRS, YFSETQ.

This clone was observed a few times. The rearrangement joins TRBV6-4 to TRBJ2-2; 7 bases are shared with TRBD2. The V gene end was trimmed by 8 bases and the J gene end by 5 bases; junction bases not matched to a gene: 8. The CDR3 runs to 14 residues. Germline V gives CDR1 MRHNA, CDR2 SNTAGT. The CDR3 region has the DNA TGTGCCAGCGCGTCCTACGGGGGGACCGGGGAGCTGTTTTTT. This encodes CASASYGGTGELFF.

The CDR3 nucleotides are TGTGCCAGCAGTTACAAACTAGCAACTTACAATGAGCAGTTCTTC. Translating gives CASSYKLATYNEQFF. The chain has TRBV6-5 and TRBJ2-1; TRBD2 might be the D (6 bases). Trimming stripped 2 bases from V and 4 bases from J, with 12 bases between. The CDR3 is 15 residues long. Per germline, CDR1 MNHEY and CDR2 SVGAGI.

J is TRBJ1-5 and V is TRBV7-8; the D gene is possibly TRBD1 (6 bases). Germline V CDR1 and CDR2: SGHVS, FQNEAQ. There are 15 residues in the CDR3. Trimming stripped 3 bases from V and 3 bases from J, with 12 bases between. The CDR3 here is CASSFLTGNNQPQHF. The CDR3 nucleotides are TGTGCCAGCAGCTTCCTTACAGGGAACAATCAGCCCCAGCATTTT.

This rearrangement joins TRBV6-1 to TRBJ2-7, with 7 bases lining up with TRBD1. J gave up 7 bases and V 6 bases, and 6 bases lay outside the gene matches. Germline V gene sequence: CDR1 MNHNS, CDR2 SASEGT. The CDR3 runs to 12 residues. In DNA form, the CDR3 reads TGTGCCAGCAGGAACGAGGACAGGGAGCAGTACTTC. Translation gives CASRNEDREQYF.

The rearrangement links TRBV6-5 to TRBJ2-7, with D perhaps TRBD2 (5 bases). The CDR3 has 14 amino acids. CDR1 MNHEY and CDR2 SVGAGI come from the germline V gene. V lost 2 bases, J lost 4 bases, and 12 bases lay in between. The CDR3 bases are TGTGCCAGCAGTTACCGACTAACCGGGTACGAGCAGTACTTC. It encodes CASSYRLTGYEQYF.

V and J are TRBV30 and TRBJ2-2, with D perhaps matching TRBD1 (6 bases). CDR3 length equals 14 residues. Germline V lookup: CDR1 GTSNPN, CDR2 SVGIG (reference sequence). In DNA form, the CDR3 reads TGTGCTGGGGCCAGGACAGCGAACACCGGGGAGCTGTTTTTT. This codes for CAGARTANTGELFF.

This clone was seen once. The chain uses TRBV12-5 and TRBJ2-5; D uncertain. V lost 4 bases to trimming and J lost 1 base, with 4 bases between them. Germline values: CDR1 LGHNT, CDR2 FRNRAP. The CDR3 is 12 residues long. Here the CDR3 reads CASGWGQETQYF. The DNA for the CDR3 is TGTGCTAGTGGTTGGGGCCAAGAGACCCAGTACTTC.

Concerning this clone itself: This sample includes further DNA sequences coding for the same CDR3. The V call is TRBV5-1, the J call TRBJ2-7; TRBD2 aligns across 7 bases. Germline CDR1 and CDR2: SGHRS and YFSETQ. This CDR3 region has 14 residues. The junction had 5 bases not matched to a gene; V was cut back by 0 bases and J by 5 bases. The CDR3 DNA reads TGCGCCAGCAGCTTGGGGCAGGGAGGGGACGAGCAGTACTTC. Its translation: CASSLGQGGDEQYF. Full variable domain (rest looked up from reference TRBV5-1 and TRBJ2-7): KAGVTQTPRYLIKTRGQQVTLSCSPISGHRSVSWYQQTPGQGLQFLFEYFSETQRNKGNFPGRFSGRQFSNSRSEMNVSTLELGDSALYLCASSLGQGGDEQYFGPGTRLTVT.

The chain links TRBV4-3 to TRBJ2-5, with 9 bases lining up with TRBD2. There are 18 residues in the CDR3. Germline trimming cut 3 bases from V and 2 bases from J; bases unmatched to any gene: 13. Germline assignment: CDR1 LGHNA and CDR2 YSLEER. The DNA for the CDR3 is TGCGCCAGCAGCCAGTCGAGATCCCGGGCGGGAGGGCAAGAGACCCAGTACTTC. Amino acid sequence: CASSQSRSRAGGQETQYF.

This clone was seen a single time. This rearrangement joins TRBV7-3 to TRBJ2-1; TRBD1 is a possible D gene (5 bases). Per germline, CDR1 SGHTA and CDR2 FQGTGA. There are 15 residues in the CDR3. Trimming shortened V by 2 bases and J by 2 bases, and 10 bases separated the two germline ends. The CDR3 DNA reads TGTGCCAGCAGCTTAGGTCAGGGCGCCTACAATGAGCAGTTCTTC. Translation: CASSLGQGAYNEQFF. Full variable domain (missing parts from reference TRBV7-3 and TRBJ2-1): GAGVSQTPSNKVTEKGKYVELRCDPISGHTALYWYRQSLGQGPEFLIYFQGTGAADDSGLPNDRFFAVRPEGSVSTLKIQRTERGDSAVYLCASSLGQGAYNEQFFGPGTRLTVL.

This clone showed up just once. In DNA form, the CDR3 reads TGCGCCAGCAGCTTGGGGCCCAGGGAAAGTGAAAAACTGTTTTTT. It specifies CASSLGPRESEKLFF. V is TRBV5-1 and J is TRBJ1-4, with D perhaps matching TRBD1 (5 bases). CDR1 and CDR2 (germline): SGHRS, YFSETQ. V was shortened by 0 bases and J by 7 bases, with 13 bases between the two germline ends. This CDR3 region has 15 residues.

In its sample, this clone was seen once. The chain employs TRBV7-3 and TRBJ2-3; 10 positions agree with TRBD2. This CDR3 region has 21 residues. The V and J ends lost 1 base and 2 bases, in that order; junction bases with no gene match: 18. The germline V gene encodes CDR1 SGHTA and CDR2 FQGTGA. The CDR3 DNA sequence: TGTGCCAGCAGCTTAAAACCGCCTAGCGGGAGCGCCGGGGGCCCCACAGATACGCAGTATTTT. Residues: CASSLKPPSGSAGGPTDTQYF.

The genes are TRBV7-3 and TRBJ2-2; no clear D. The CDR3 consists of 12 residues. Germline V gives CDR1 SGHTA, CDR2 FQGTGA. Deletions cut 3 bases from V and 7 bases from J, with 6 bases between. The CDR3 here is CASSLQFGELFF. CDR3 DNA sequence: TGTGCCAGCAGCTTGCAGTTCGGGGAGCTGTTTTTT.